The T cell receptor beta chain described here comes from a study of CD8+ T cells in alopecia areata. Documented treatment: oral pan-JAK inhibitor, 5-10 mg twice daily. As part of sample collection, lesional scalp punch biopsies and peripheral blood were taken from alopecia areata patients. General observations from the study: Many expanded lesional clones stayed in scalp and blood while on tofacitinib.

The germline V gene has CDR1 LGHNA and CDR2 YNFKEQ. The CDR3 spans 16 residues. Of note for this clone: Its antigen remains unidentified. Relative to the germline gene, one junction end is altered; a read error may explain this.

It was cDNA, reverse transcribed from extracted RNA, that served as the sequencing template. Clones were read by immunoSEQ multiplex PCR, and TCRdb kept only the in-frame ones, dropping some. The table lists some 190,000 clones, roughly 46% of them singletons. Source: CD8+ T cells sorted from blood, taken between weeks 51 and 52, from a patient treated with tofacitinib. This TCR was recovered from a human donor with alopecia areata. The chain links TRBV4-2 to TRBJ2-3, with TRBD2 identical over 9 bases. The CDR3 region is CASSQEVSGGTDTQYF. The CDR3 DNA follows: TGTGCCAGCAGTCAAGAAGTAAGCGGGGGGACAGATACGCAGTATTTT.